Below, one T cell receptor beta chain is given with its context. Repertoires were generated with immunoSEQ multiplex PCR, while TCRdb's copy carries only in-frame clones and drops some. The sample yields 100,000 to 150,000 clones, around nine tenths seen once. This specimen belongs to a study of blood T cell repertoires in COVID-19. The CDR3 length is 14 residues. Between the trimmed V and J ends, which lost 4 bases and 6 bases, there was a span of 13 bases. Germline assignment: CDR1 SGHNT and CDR2 YYREEE (reference sequence). The V and J genes are TRBV5-4 and TRBJ1-4, with D perhaps TRBD1 (5 bases). The sample consisted of peripheral blood. This TCR derives from a man in his 70s with active COVID-19. Here the CDR3 reads CASSPGGVDEKLFF. DNA for the CDR3: TGTGCCAGCAGCCCCGGGGGGGTTGATGAAAAACTGTTTTTT.